This is a list of T cell receptor beta chains from one sample in a study of cytomegalovirus exposure and HLA in healthy donors. Assay used: immunoSEQ multiplex PCR; TCRdb lists only in-frame clones, some missing. Of 150,000 to 200,000 clones in the sample, 81% were seen once. The sample comprised PBMCs. The receptor source for this set is a man aged 35-49 years in good health and CMV-seropositive. CDR3s include the opening cysteine and the closing phenylalanine or tryptophan. A D gene is named only where the DNA matches it firmly. The size entry is marked missing in some rows and otherwise reads once, few, many or a size class.

clone_size	d_call	j_call	v_call	cdr3_nt	cdr3_aa
once	TRBD1	TRBJ1-1	TRBV9	TGTGCCAGCAGCCGGACAGGGCTTGGGGACACTGAAGCTTTCTTT	CASSRTGLGDTEAFF
-	TRBD2	TRBJ2-3	TRBV9	TGTGCCAGCAGCGCCCCGGGGACTAGCGGGAGGTGGACAGATACGCAGTATTTT	CASSAPGTSGRWTDTQYF
-	-	TRBJ2-5	TRBV15	TGTGCCACCAGCAGACTTCCAAGAGGGGGAGAGACCCAGTACTTC	CATSRLPRGGETQYF
once	TRBD2	TRBJ2-1	TRBV6-1	TGTGCCAGCAGTGAAGGCGGGGGGGCTAATGAGCAGTTCTTC	CASSEGGGANEQFF
-	-	TRBJ1-4	TRBV7-9	TGTGCCAGCAGCTTAAAGGGGTCTAATGAAAAACTGTTTTTT	CASSLKGSNEKLFF
-	TRBD2	TRBJ2-3	TRBV7-2	TGTGCCAGCAGCTTAGGGGGACTAACCACAGATACGCAGTATTTT	CASSLGGLTTDTQYF
-	-	TRBJ2-2	TRBV6-5	TGTGCCAGCAGTTACAGGGGGAACACCGGGGAGCTGTTTTTT	CASSYRGNTGELFF
-	-	TRBJ1-5	TRBV5-1	TGCGCCAGCAGCTTGGTTGGGGGGAGCAATCAGCCCCAGCATTTT	CASSLVGGSNQPQHF
-	TRBD2	TRBJ2-3	TRBV11-2	TGTGCCAGCAGCTCGGGACTAGCGAATTCCGATACGCAGTATTTT	CASSSGLANSDTQYF
-	TRBD2	TRBJ2-5	TRBV9	TGTGCCAGCAGCGTAGAGAGCGGGAGGTTCCAAGAGACCCAGTACTTC	CASSVESGRFQETQYF
-	TRBD2	TRBJ2-7	TRBV11-2	TGTGCCAGCAGCGGACCGGGACTAGCGGGCCTTGGGTTC	CASSGPGLAGLGF
-	-	TRBJ2-2	TRBV7-9	TGTGCCAGCAGCTGGGACTCACGGGCCGGGGAGCTGTTTTTT	CASSWDSRAGELFF
-	-	TRBJ2-3	TRBV6-1	TGTGCCAGCAGACCAGGTTCAGGCGTCGATACGCAGTATTTT	CASRPGSGVDTQYF
once	TRBD1	TRBJ2-5	TRBV6-1	TGTGCCAGCAGTGGAACCCTGACAGGGGGCGAAGAGACCCAGTACTTC	CASSGTLTGGEETQYF
-	TRBD1	TRBJ1-3	TRBV11-2	TGTGCCAGCAGCAGACAGGGTTCCTACTCTGGAAACACCATATATTTT	CASSRQGSYSGNTIYF
-	TRBD2	TRBJ2-7	TRBV9	TGTGCCAGCAGCGTAGGGACTAGCGGGATAAAAGAGCAGTACTTC	CASSVGTSGIKEQYF
-	-	TRBJ2-1	TRBV27	TGTGCCAGCAGTTTAGACTACTCCTACAATGAGCAGTTCTTC	CASSLDYSYNEQFF
-	-	TRBJ2-1	TRBV28	TGTGCCAGCAGTTTATCAGGACTACTATACAATGAGCAGTTCTTC	CASSLSGLLYNEQFF
-	TRBD1	TRBJ2-7	TRBV18	TGTGCCAGCTCACCACGGGACAGCTCCTACGAGCAGTACTTC	CASSPRDSSYEQYF
once	-	TRBJ2-7	TRBV5-1	TGCGCCAGCAGCTTGGGGGCGGGCTACGAGCAGTACTTC	CASSLGAGYEQYF
few	-	TRBJ1-2	TRBV7-3	TGTGCCAGCAGCTCGGGCCCGGGAGGTTATGGCTACACCTTC	CASSSGPGGYGYTF
-	TRBD2	TRBJ2-3	TRBV5-6	TGTGCCAGCAACCCGGGAGGGCGGAGCACAGATACGCAGTATTTT	CASNPGGRSTDTQYF
-	TRBD2	TRBJ2-3	TRBV5-4	TGTGCCAGCAGGGATGGGAGGACTAGCGTGACCCCATATAGCACAGATACGCAGTATTTT	CASRDGRTSVTPYSTDTQYF
-	TRBD2	TRBJ2-1	TRBV29-1	TGCAGCGTGGCGGGACTAGCGGGAGAGGGGAGGGATGAGCAGTTCTTC	CSVAGLAGEGRDEQFF
-	TRBD1	TRBJ2-7	TRBV19	TGTGCCAGTAGTATAGATTCGCAGGGGGCGAGGGAGCAGTACTTC	CASSIDSQGAREQYF
-	-	TRBJ2-7	TRBV6-1	TGTGCCACCGGTTCTAACTCCTACGAGCAGTACTTC	CATGSNSYEQYF
-	-	TRBJ1-4	TRBV6-6	TGTGCCAGCAGATCCACCGAGGGACTGTTTTTT	CASRSTEGLFF
-	TRBD1	TRBJ2-7	TRBV6-1	TGTGCCAGCAGCCGGGACAGGGTAAACTACGAGCAGTACTTC	CASSRDRVNYEQYF
-	-	TRBJ1-2	TRBV18	TGTGCCAGCTCGGCGGCAGTGGGTGATGGCTACACCTTC	CASSAAVGDGYTF
once	-	TRBJ2-7	TRBV15	TGTGCCACCAGCGACAGGTATTACGAGCAGTACTTC	CATSDRYYEQYF
-	-	TRBJ2-7	TRBV9	TGTGCCAGCAGCGTCTTGGGAGGCGAGCAGTACTTC	CASSVLGGEQYF
-	-	TRBJ2-1	TRBV7-3	TGTGCCAGCAGCTTAACTAAAACCCCAGTCAATGAGCAGTTCTTC	CASSLTKTPVNEQFF
few	-	TRBJ2-7	TRBV4-1	TGCGCCAGCAGCCAAGTAGGGGGTCGGAACGAGCAGTACTTC	CASSQVGGRNEQYF
-	-	TRBJ2-3	TRBV10-1	TGCGCCACCCCGAGGGTCGCGGCCTGCACAGATACGCAGTATTTT	CATPRVAACTDTQYF
-	TRBD1	TRBJ1-1	TRBV6-5	TGTGCCAGCAGGATGACAGGGTTGAACACTGAAGCTTTCTTT	CASRMTGLNTEAFF
-	-	TRBJ1-2	TRBV11-2	TGTGCCAGCAGCTTAGGGCGGGGAATATATGGCTACACCTTC	CASSLGRGIYGYTF
few	TRBD1	TRBJ2-7	TRBV11-2	TGTGCCAGCAGCCCCACCTCCGGGACAGGGTACGAGCAGTACTTC	CASSPTSGTGYEQYF
-	TRBD1	TRBJ1-2	TRBV27	TGTGCCAGCAGGAAGACAGGGAGCAACTATGGCTACACCTTC	CASRKTGSNYGYTF
few	TRBD1	TRBJ1-4	TRBV6-1	TGTGCCAGCAGTGAGAACAGGGGAAAAGAAAAACTGTTTTTT	CASSENRGKEKLFF
-	-	TRBJ2-3	TRBV30	TGTGCCTGGAGTGTACGGGGGGATACGCAGTATTTT	CAWSVRGDTQYF
-	TRBD1	TRBJ2-5	TRBV2	TGTGCCAGCAGCGGGACAGGGGGCACGGAGACCCAGTACTTC	CASSGTGGTETQYF
-	-	TRBJ1-3	TRBV7-2	TGTGCCAGCAGCTTTGGACTGGTCGAAGGAAACACCATATATTTT	CASSFGLVEGNTIYF
-	TRBD1	TRBJ2-4	TRBV4-3	TGCGCCAGCAGCCAAGATTCCACAGGGGGTCGAAACATTCAGTACTTC	CASSQDSTGGRNIQYF
-	-	TRBJ2-3	TRBV9	TGTGCCAGCAGCGTAGGAGGCGGGAAGACAGATACGCAGTATTTT	CASSVGGGKTDTQYF